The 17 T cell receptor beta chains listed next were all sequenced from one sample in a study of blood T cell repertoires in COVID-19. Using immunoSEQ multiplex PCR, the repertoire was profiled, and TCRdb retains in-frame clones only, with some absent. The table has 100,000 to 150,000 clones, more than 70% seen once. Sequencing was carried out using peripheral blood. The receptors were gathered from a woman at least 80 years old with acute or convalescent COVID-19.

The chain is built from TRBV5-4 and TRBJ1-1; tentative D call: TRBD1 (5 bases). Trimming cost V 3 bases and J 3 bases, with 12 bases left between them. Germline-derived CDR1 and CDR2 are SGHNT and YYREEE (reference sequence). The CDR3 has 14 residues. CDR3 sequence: CASSSVGQDTEAFF. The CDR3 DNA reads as TGTGCCAGCAGCTCCGTGGGGCAAGACACTGAAGCTTTCTTT.

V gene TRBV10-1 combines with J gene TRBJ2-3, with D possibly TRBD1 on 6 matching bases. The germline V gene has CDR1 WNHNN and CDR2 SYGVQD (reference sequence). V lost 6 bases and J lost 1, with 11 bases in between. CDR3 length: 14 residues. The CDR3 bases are TGCGCCAGCAGCCGGAACAGGGGCACAGATACGCAGTATTTT. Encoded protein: CASSRNRGTDTQYF.

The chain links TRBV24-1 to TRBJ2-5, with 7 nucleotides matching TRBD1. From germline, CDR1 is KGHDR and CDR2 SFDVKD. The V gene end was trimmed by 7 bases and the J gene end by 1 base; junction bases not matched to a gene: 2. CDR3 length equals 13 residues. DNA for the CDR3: TGTGCCACCAGAGGGACAGCCCAAGAGACCCAGTACTTC. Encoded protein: CATRGTAQETQYF.

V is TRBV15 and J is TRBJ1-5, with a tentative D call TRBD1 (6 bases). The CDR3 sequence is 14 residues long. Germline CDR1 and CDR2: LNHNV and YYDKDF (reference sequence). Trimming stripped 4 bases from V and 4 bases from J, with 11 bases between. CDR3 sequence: CATSKGGENQPQHF. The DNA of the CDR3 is TGTGCCACCAGCAAAGGGGGGGAAAATCAGCCCCAGCATTTT.

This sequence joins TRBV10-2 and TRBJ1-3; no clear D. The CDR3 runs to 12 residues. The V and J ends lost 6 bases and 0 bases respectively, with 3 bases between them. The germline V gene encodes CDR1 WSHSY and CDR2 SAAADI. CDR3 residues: CASSYSGNTIYF. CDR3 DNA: TGCGCCAGCAGCTACTCTGGAAACACCATATATTTT.

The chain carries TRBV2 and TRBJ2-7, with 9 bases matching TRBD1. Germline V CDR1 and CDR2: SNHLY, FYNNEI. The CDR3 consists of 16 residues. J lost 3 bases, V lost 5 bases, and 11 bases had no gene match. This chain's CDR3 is CASSLTIDRGNYEQYF. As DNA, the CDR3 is TGTGCCAGCAGTCTTACAATTGACAGGGGGAACTACGAGCAGTACTTC.

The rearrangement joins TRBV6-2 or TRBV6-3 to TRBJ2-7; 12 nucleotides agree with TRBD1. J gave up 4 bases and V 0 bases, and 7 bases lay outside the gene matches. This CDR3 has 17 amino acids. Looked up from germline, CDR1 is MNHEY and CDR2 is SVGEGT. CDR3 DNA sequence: TGTGCCAGCAGTTACTCATTCGGGACAGGGGGCCGGTACGAGCAGTACTTC. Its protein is CASSYSFGTGGRYEQYF.

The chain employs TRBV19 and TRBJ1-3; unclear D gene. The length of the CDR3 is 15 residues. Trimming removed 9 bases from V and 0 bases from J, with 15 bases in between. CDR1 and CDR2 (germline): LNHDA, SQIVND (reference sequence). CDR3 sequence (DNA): TGTGCCAGACCCCCCCGGTCGAGCTCTGGAAACACCATATATTTT. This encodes CARPPRSSSGNTIYF.

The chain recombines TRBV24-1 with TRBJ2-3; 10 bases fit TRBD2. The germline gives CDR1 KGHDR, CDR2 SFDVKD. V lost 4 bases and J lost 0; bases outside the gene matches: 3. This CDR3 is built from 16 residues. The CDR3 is CATSDPSGGSTDTQYF. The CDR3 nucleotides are TGTGCCACCAGTGACCCTAGCGGGGGAAGCACAGATACGCAGTATTTT.

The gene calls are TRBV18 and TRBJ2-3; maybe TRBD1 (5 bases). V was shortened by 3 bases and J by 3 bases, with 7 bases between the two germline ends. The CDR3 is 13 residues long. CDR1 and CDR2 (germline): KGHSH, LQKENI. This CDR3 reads CASSPGRTDTQYF. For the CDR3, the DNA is TGTGCCAGCTCACCGGGGCGGACAGATACGCAGTATTTT.

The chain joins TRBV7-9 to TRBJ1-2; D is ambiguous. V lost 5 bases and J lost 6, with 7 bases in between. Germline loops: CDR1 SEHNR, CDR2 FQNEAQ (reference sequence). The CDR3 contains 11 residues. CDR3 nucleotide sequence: TGTGCCAGCAGCCGTTCAGATGGCTACACCTTC. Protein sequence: CASSRSDGYTF.

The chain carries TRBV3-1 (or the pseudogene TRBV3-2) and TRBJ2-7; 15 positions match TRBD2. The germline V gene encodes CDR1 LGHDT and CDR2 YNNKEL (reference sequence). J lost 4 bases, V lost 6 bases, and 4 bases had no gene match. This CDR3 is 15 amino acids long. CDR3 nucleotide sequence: TGTGCCAGCAGTTTCGGACTAGCGGGGGGGTACGAGCAGTACTTC. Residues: CASSFGLAGGYEQYF.

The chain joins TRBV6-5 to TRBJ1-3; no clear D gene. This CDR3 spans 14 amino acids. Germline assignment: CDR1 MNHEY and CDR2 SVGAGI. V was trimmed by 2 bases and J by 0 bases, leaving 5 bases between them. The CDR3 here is CASSYTVSGNTIYF. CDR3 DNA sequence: TGTGCCAGCAGTTACACAGTCTCTGGAAACACCATATATTTT.

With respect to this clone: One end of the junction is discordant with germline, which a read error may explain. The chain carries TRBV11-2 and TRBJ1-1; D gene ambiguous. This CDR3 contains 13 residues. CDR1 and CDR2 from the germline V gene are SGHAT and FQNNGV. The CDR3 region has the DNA TGTGCCAGCAGCTCCCAGTCGGGAGGCGAAGTTTTCTTT. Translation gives CASSSQSGGEVFF.

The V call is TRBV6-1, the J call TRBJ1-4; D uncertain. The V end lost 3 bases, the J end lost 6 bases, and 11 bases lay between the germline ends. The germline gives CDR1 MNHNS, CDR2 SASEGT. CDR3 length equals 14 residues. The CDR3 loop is CASSETGTDEKLFF. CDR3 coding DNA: TGTGCCAGCAGTGAGACGGGAACAGATGAAAAACTGTTTTTT.

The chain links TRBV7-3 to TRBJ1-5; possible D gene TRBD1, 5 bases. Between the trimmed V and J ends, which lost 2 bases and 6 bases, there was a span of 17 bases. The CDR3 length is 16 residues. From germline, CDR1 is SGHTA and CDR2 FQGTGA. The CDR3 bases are TGTGCCAGCAGCTTAGAGACAGCCACCCAGGGTCAGCCCCAGCATTTT. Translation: CASSLETATQGQPQHF.

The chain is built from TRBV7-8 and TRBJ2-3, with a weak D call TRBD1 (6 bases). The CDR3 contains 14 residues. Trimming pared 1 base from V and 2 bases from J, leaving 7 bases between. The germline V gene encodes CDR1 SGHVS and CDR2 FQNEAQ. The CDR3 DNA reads TGTGCCAGCAGCTTAGGACAGGCCACAGATACGCAGTATTTT. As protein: CASSLGQATDTQYF.